A selection of T cell receptor beta chains follows, all from one sample in a study of CXCR3-negative and CXCR3-positive naive CD8 T cells. Reanalyzing the 5' RACE reads, TCRdb keeps one entry per CDR3 protein, without DNA. The sample data list some 39,000 distinct CDR3 sequences. The source material was naive CXCR3- CD8+ T cells from blood. The receptor source for this set is a human donor in good health. Some clones in this sample may be carry-over from other donors' samples. Both conserved end residues are part of each CDR3. Each record gives: V gene, J gene, CDR3 protein.

TRBV14	TRBJ1-1	CASSQRRVNTEAFF
TRBV7-9	TRBJ2-5	CASTFGGETQYF
TRBV2	TRBJ1-5	CASSGETEQPQHF
TRBV7-9	TRBJ2-7	CASSSRDGPYEQYF
TRBV6-2/TRBV6-3	TRBJ2-1	CASSYAQGKQFF
TRBV28	TRBJ2-2	CASSFSGRPHTGELFF
TRBV20-1	TRBJ1-5	CSASWGLGQPQHF
TRBV9	TRBJ1-5	CASSGTGYSNQPQHF
TRBV29-1	TRBJ2-7	CSVGTGISYEQYF
TRBV29-1	TRBJ2-3	CSVGGGTNTDTQYF
TRBV7-8	TRBJ2-4	CASSRLAGGPGAKNIQYF
TRBV5-1	TRBJ1-1	CASSLDWGSPPEAFF
TRBV18	TRBJ2-5	CASSPPGQETQYF
TRBV25-1	TRBJ1-2	CASSRGTPEHGYTF
TRBV12-3/TRBV12-4	TRBJ2-2	CASSQLTGGDTGELFF
TRBV7-9	TRBJ1-2	CASSSFYGYTF
TRBV7-3	TRBJ2-7	CASSPFGGSYEQYF
TRBV28	TRBJ2-1	CASSLYGGPGQFF
TRBV9	TRBJ2-7	CASSPGEGDPEQYF
TRBV7-3	TRBJ2-2	CATSPMGTGELFF
TRBV4-2	TRBJ2-4	CASSHSGGAAKNIQYF
TRBV12-3/TRBV12-4	TRBJ2-1	CASSLGAPGYNEQFF
TRBV4-3	TRBJ1-2	CASSQEKRPNYGYTF
TRBV29-1	TRBJ2-1	CSATGVVLNEQFF
TRBV7-9	TRBJ2-7	CASSLGTTYEQYF
TRBV12-3/TRBV12-4	TRBJ1-6	CASSFSGDSPLHF